This T cell receptor beta chain appears in the sequencing data of a study of technical replicates of blood from several donors. Measured with immunoSEQ multiplex PCR; TCRdb has only the in-frame clones, and not every one. The sample records more than 65,000 clones, about 97% being singletons. Per the germline V gene, CDR1 is KGHSH and CDR2 is LQKENI. V lost 5 bases, J lost 3 bases, and 5 bases stayed unmatched. This CDR3 spans 15 amino acids. V usage is TRBV18 and J usage is TRBJ2-7; 12 bases are shared with TRBD2. Sequencing input: T cells isolated from PBMCs. This clonotype originated in a human donor in good health. CDR3 sequence reads: CASSTKTSGSYEQYF. DNA of the CDR3: TGTGCCAGCTCAACCAAGACTAGCGGGAGCTACGAGCAGTACTTC.